Below are 8 T cell receptor beta chains sequenced from a single sample in a study of CXCR3-negative and CXCR3-positive naive CD8 T cells. The method, 5' RACE with UMI labels, was used to prepare the TRB cDNA libraries. TCRdb re-called the 5' RACE reads, yielding one record per CDR3 amino acid sequence without DNA. This sample's table has tens of thousands of distinct CDR3 sequences. Sequenced material: memory CD8+ T cells from blood. All receptors come from a human donor in good health. Some clones in this sample may be carry-over from other donors' samples.

This chain uses TRBV9 with TRBJ2-1; TCRdb's D call, TRBD2, is unchecked because there is no DNA. The germline gives CDR1 SGDLS, CDR2 YYNGEE. There are 16 residues in the CDR3. The CDR3 region is CASSRLAGGPNGEQFF.

The J gene is TRBJ2-7, the V gene TRBV20-1; TCRdb gives TRBD2 as the D gene, but with no DNA this cannot be confirmed. CDR1 and CDR2 (germline): DFQATT, SNEGSKA (reference sequence). The length of the CDR3 is 15 residues. CDR3 sequence reads: CSVAWTIIREWEQYF.

V usage is TRBV9 and J usage is TRBJ2-1; TCRdb outputs TRBD2, but without DNA this stays unchecked. In germline, CDR1 is SGDLS, CDR2 YYNGEE. CDR3 length: 17 amino acids. CDR3 loop: CASSVSGLAGDYNEQLF.

The chain combines TRBV7-3 with TRBJ2-3. This CDR3 contains 15 residues. From germline, CDR1 is SGHTA and CDR2 FQGTGA. The CDR3 loop is CASSLYGGGTDTQYF.

This clonotype is medium-sized (0.01 to 0.1%) by frequency. V usage is TRBV5-6 and J usage is TRBJ1-1. There are 12 residues in the CDR3. Looked up from germline, CDR1 is SGHDT and CDR2 is YYEEEE. CDR3 amino acids: CASSFGDLEAFF.

This sequence joins TRBV4-1 and TRBJ1-2. In germline, CDR1 is MGHRA, CDR2 YSYEKL. The CDR3 has 15 amino acids. CDR3 protein: CASSPTRSQIYGYTF.

The rearrangement links TRBV18 to TRBJ2-3. The CDR3 extends over 17 amino acids. CDR1 KGHSH and CDR2 LQKENI come from the germline V gene. The CDR3 sequence is CASSLDRVSTSTDTQYF.

This chain joins TRBV20-1 and TRBJ2-1; TCRdb indicates TRBD2, and absent DNA this call remains unverified. Germline V CDR1 and CDR2: DFQATT, SNEGSKA (reference sequence). This CDR3 region has 15 residues. CDR3 amino acids: CSARGYASVVNEQFF.